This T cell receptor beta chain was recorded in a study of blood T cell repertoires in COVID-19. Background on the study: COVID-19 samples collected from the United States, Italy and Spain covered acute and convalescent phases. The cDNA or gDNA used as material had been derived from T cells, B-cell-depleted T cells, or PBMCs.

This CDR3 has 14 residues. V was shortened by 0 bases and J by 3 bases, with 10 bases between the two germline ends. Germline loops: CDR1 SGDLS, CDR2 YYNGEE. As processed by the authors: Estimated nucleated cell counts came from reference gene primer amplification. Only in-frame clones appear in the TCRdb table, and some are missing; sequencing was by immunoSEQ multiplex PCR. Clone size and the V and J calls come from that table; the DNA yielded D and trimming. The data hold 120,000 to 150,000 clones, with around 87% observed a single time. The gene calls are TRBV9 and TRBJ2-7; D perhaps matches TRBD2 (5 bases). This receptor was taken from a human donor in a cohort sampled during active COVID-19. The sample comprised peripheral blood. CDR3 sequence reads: CASSVGPADYEQYF. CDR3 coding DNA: TGTGCCAGCAGCGTAGGGCCAGCGGACTACGAGCAGTACTTC.